The 2 T cell receptor beta chains presented below share a single source sample, sequenced in a study of blood T cell repertoires in COVID-19. Assay: immunoSEQ multiplex PCR; the TCRdb copy retains only in-frame clones and omits some. The sample has approximately 300,000 clones, over 70% seen once. The sequenced sample was peripheral blood. These receptors were taken from a woman aged 45-60 years with acute or convalescent COVID-19.

The CDR3 DNA sequence: TGTGCCAGCAGCCCGCTAGGGGGGGTCCGAGAGACCCAGTACTTC. Translation: CASSPLGGVRETQYF. This rearrangement joins TRBV5-6 to TRBJ2-5, with D possibly TRBD2 on 7 matching bases. Germline CDR1 reads SGHDT; CDR2 reads YYEEEE. The V gene lost 4 bases and the J gene lost 4 bases, with 17 bases spanning the gap. CDR3 length: 15 residues.

The chain has TRBV6-2 or TRBV6-3 and TRBJ2-1; D not certain. V dropped 0 bases and J dropped 7 bases, with 7 bases sitting between them. From germline, CDR1 is MNHEY and CDR2 SVGEGT. The CDR3 contains 13 residues. The chain's CDR3 is CASSYSGFNEQFF. The DNA of the CDR3 is TGTGCCAGCAGTTACTCCGGTTTTAATGAGCAGTTCTTC.